This TCR beta chain appears in the sequencing data of a study of T cell repertoires in ileal Crohn's disease. Study as a whole: Postoperative therapy was given to about half: 10 to 12 thiopurines, 18 anti-TNF agents. General observations from the study: Compared with non-smokers, active smokers at surgery showed more clonal expansions. All patients with clonality above 26.8% had endoscopic recurrence.

Looked up from germline, CDR1 is SGDLS and CDR2 is YYNGEE. The ends lost 4 bases at V and 5 bases at J; junction bases unmatched: 4. This CDR3 is 15 amino acids long. This clone occurred once. What it binds is unknown. Clones were read by immunoSEQ multiplex PCR, and TCRdb kept only the in-frame ones, dropping some. The table includes approximately 27,000 clones, approximately 78% detected once. J is TRBJ1-6 and V is TRBV9; 9 nucleotides line up with TRBD1. The sequence came from an adult with Crohn's disease. The sample comprised ileal tissue. This CDR3 is CASSRWDRDNSPLHF. CDR3 DNA: TGTGCCAGCAGCAGATGGGACAGGGATAATTCACCCCTCCACTTT.